What follows is one T cell receptor (beta chain) and its context. The entry originates in a study of blood T cell repertoires in COVID-19. Study information: Acute and convalescent COVID-19 specimens originated in the United States, Italy and Spain. PBMCs, B-cell-depleted T cells, or T cells provided the cDNA or gDNA that made up the material.

How the authors handled the data: Quantification of nucleated cells was approximated via reference gene primer amplification. Libraries were prepared by immunoSEQ multiplex PCR; TCRdb keeps only in-frame clonotypes and omits some of them. Clone size and the V and J calls come from that table; the DNA yielded D and trimming. In the table there are some 670,000 clones, 75% to 90% of which are singletons. The CDR3 extends over 13 amino acids. Germline CDR1 is MNHEY and CDR2 is SMNVEV (reference sequence). The ends were cut back, 3 bases at V and 2 bases at J, with 8 bases in the middle. The chain combines TRBV27 with TRBJ2-7; D might be TRBD1 (6 bases). The source is a woman aged 18-30 years with acute or convalescent COVID-19. The sequenced sample was peripheral blood. In DNA form, the CDR3 reads TGTGCCAGCAGTTTGGGGGCCCCCTACGAGCAGTACTTC. Residues: CASSLGAPYEQYF.